Presented here are 21 T cell receptor beta chains from one specimen sequenced in a study of T cells after yellow fever vaccination. TCRdb redid the calling of the 5' RACE reads with MiXCR, one entry per CDR3 protein. The sample has 250,000 to 350,000 distinct CDR3 sequences, over 3.5% seen once. The sample consisted of PBMCs, taken 15 days after the yellow fever booster vaccination. The source of these receptors is a man younger than 35 who received the YFV17D yellow fever vaccine.

This clonotype was detected many times. This chain connects TRBV20-1 to TRBJ1-2; D is undetermined. The CDR3 contains 13 residues. CDR1 and CDR2 (germline): DFQATT, SNEGSKA (reference sequence). V was pared by 6 bases and J by 4 bases, with 15 bases between. CDR3 DNA: TGCAGTGCCCCGAAGGCCGGAAGCTATGGCTACACCTTC. It translates to CSAPKAGSYGYTF.

This clonotype was counted only a few times. J is TRBJ2-2 and V is TRBV6-5; D is uncertain. Germline assignment: CDR1 MNHEY and CDR2 SVGAGI. This CDR3 comprises 13 residues. The V end was cut by 3 bases, the J end by 3 bases, with 5 bases between. CDR3 nucleotide sequence: TGTGCCAGCAGTTATTCATACACCGGGGAGCTGTTTTTT. It yields the protein CASSYSYTGELFF.

This clonotype was seen ten or more times. V gene TRBV5-4 combines with J gene TRBJ2-3, with 11 bases matching TRBD2. The junction had 5 bases not matched to a gene; V was cut back by 4 bases and J by 1 base. The CDR3 runs to 16 residues. The V gene's germline CDR1 is SGHNT and CDR2 YYREEE (reference sequence). As DNA, the CDR3 is TGTGCCAGCAGCCCGGGGACTAGCGGAGGCACAGATACGCAGTATTTT. As protein: CASSPGTSGGTDTQYF. Drawing the rest from reference TRBV5-4 and TRBJ2-3, the complete variable domain is ETGVTQSPTHLIKTRGQQVTLRCSSQSGHNTVSWYQQALGQGPQFIFQYYREEENGRGNFPPRFSGLQFPNYSSELNVNALELDDSALYLCASSPGTSGGTDTQYFGPGTRLTVL.

The chain is built from TRBV11-2 and TRBJ1-1; D is undetermined. The CDR3 covers 17 residues. CDR1 and CDR2 (germline): SGHAT, FQNNGV. Trimming cost V 0 bases and J 3 bases, with 17 bases left between them. CDR3 nucleotide sequence: TGTGCCAGCAGCTTAGAAGAGGGTACGGCCGGGGACACTGAAGCTTTCTTT. It specifies CASSLEEGTAGDTEAFF.

This clonotype occurred a few times. The rearrangement links TRBV11-2 to TRBJ1-1; D remains unclear. Germline CDR1 SGHAT, CDR2 FQNNGV. CDR3 length equals 11 residues. V shed 4 bases and J shed 11 bases, with 11 bases lying between them. This chain's CDR3 is CASSSPLAAFF. The CDR3 DNA reads as TGTGCCAGCAGCTCACCCTTGGCGGCTTTCTTT. Full variable domain (missing parts from reference TRBV11-2 and TRBJ1-1): EAGVAQSPRYKIIEKRQSVAFWCNPISGHATLYWYQQILGQGPKLLIQFQNNGVVDDSQLPKDRFSAERLKGVDSTLKIQPAKLEDSAVYLCASSSPLAAFFGQGTRLTVV.

In its sample, this clonotype was seen a few times. The genes are TRBV7-6 and TRBJ2-1; 8 nucleotides agree with TRBD1. The germline CDR1 and CDR2 sequences are SGHVS and FNYEAQ. After removal of 5 bases from V and 4 bases from J, the junction contained 4 bases not matched to a gene. This CDR3 is built from 14 residues. The CDR3 reads CASSQDRVYNEQFF. In nucleotides, the CDR3 is TGTGCCAGCAGCCAGGACAGGGTATACAATGAGCAGTTCTTC.

This clonotype was counted between two and nine times. The rearrangement uses TRBV5-1 and TRBJ1-5, with D hard to call. The germline CDR1 and CDR2 sequences are SGHRS and YFSETQ. This CDR3 has 16 amino acids. V lost 0 bases and J lost 0, with 10 bases in between. The CDR3 spells CASSLAGVISNQPQHF. The CDR3 coding sequence is TGCGCCAGCAGCTTGGCCGGGGTTATTAGCAATCAGCCCCAGCATTTT.

A few counts support this clonotype. The rearrangement joins TRBV20-1 to TRBJ2-3; 8 nucleotides agree with TRBD1. The CDR3 runs to 14 residues. Germline CDR1 DFQATT, CDR2 SNEGSKA (reference sequence). Trimming took 3 bases from V and 6 from J; bases not matched to a gene: 8. DNA of the CDR3: TGCAGTGCTAGTCCGGGACAGGTAGGGGATACGCAGTATTTT. Protein product: CSASPGQVGDTQYF.

This clonotype was counted ten times or more. The V call is TRBV6-6, the J call TRBJ2-5; D might be TRBD1 (6 bases). V was cut by 2 bases and J by 7 bases, with 14 bases left in between. The CDR3 is 14 residues long. Germline assignment: CDR1 MNHNY and CDR2 SVGAGI (reference sequence). The CDR3 region has the DNA TGTGCCAGCAGTTACACAGGGTCAACCGGGACCCAGTACTTC. Protein product: CASSYTGSTGTQYF.

This clonotype was detected many times. The chain employs TRBV7-3 and TRBJ2-3, with 7 bases aligning to TRBD2. CDR1 and CDR2 from the germline V gene are SGHTA and FQGTGA. The CDR3 runs to 13 residues. V dropped 2 bases and J dropped 4; count of bases not matched to a gene: 0. CDR3 loop: CASSLREADTQYF. The CDR3 region has the DNA TGTGCCAGCAGCTTACGGGAGGCAGATACGCAGTATTTT.

The table lists this clonotype with many counts. V is TRBV9 and J is TRBJ2-7; possible D gene TRBD2, 7 bases. V lost 3 bases and J 2 bases, leaving 12 bases between the germline ends. Germline V CDR1 and CDR2: SGDLS, YYNGEE. This CDR3 has 14 residues. CDR3 protein: CASSAQGRAYEQYF. The CDR3 DNA sequence: TGTGCCAGCAGCGCCCAGGGGAGGGCCTACGAGCAGTACTTC. Variable domain in full (rest from reference TRBV9 and TRBJ2-7): DSGVTQTPKHLITATGQRVTLRCSPRSGDLSVYWYQQSLDQGLQFLIQYYNGEERAKGNILERFSAQQFPDLHSELNLSSLELGDSALYFCASSAQGRAYEQYFGPGTRLTVT.

The chain employs TRBV4-1 and TRBJ2-1, with 7 bases that match TRBD2. Germline V gene lookup returns CDR1 MGHRA and CDR2 YSYEKL. V dropped 7 bases and J dropped 2; count of bases not matched to a gene: 5. The CDR3 is 14 amino acids. The CDR3 loop is CASNRGVTYNEQFF. In DNA, the CDR3 is TGCGCCAGCAACCGGGGGGTAACCTACAATGAGCAGTTCTTC.

This clonotype was recorded many times. The J gene is TRBJ2-3, the V gene TRBV6-4, with a possible D match to TRBD2 (7 bases). CDR3 size: 15 residues. The V and J ends lost 4 bases and 2 bases respectively, with 13 bases between them. Germline V lookup: CDR1 MRHNA, CDR2 SNTAGT. The chain's CDR3 is CASSALGGATDTQYF. In DNA form, the CDR3 reads TGTGCCAGCAGTGCACTTGGGGGGGCCACAGATACGCAGTATTTT.

This clonotype was detected many times. The chain recombines TRBV6-5 with TRBJ2-5, with a possible D match to TRBD2 (5 bases). V was trimmed by 7 bases and J by 5 bases, leaving 14 bases between them. This CDR3 is 13 amino acids long. Looked up from germline, CDR1 is MNHEY and CDR2 is SVGAGI. The CDR3 region is CASKVVATETQYF. The CDR3 region has the DNA TGTGCCAGCAAGGTGGTAGCGACGGAGACCCAGTACTTC.

This clonotype was seen many times. The chain links TRBV5-1 to TRBJ2-3, with D uncertain. Trimming shortened V by 5 bases and J by 0 bases, and 10 bases separated the two germline ends. The CDR3 contains 14 residues. The germline V gene has CDR1 SGHRS and CDR2 YFSETQ. The CDR3 coding sequence is TGCGCCAGCAGGGAACGTCCTAGCACAGATACGCAGTATTTT. It translates to CASRERPSTDTQYF. The complete variable domain, with remaining parts taken from reference TRBV5-1 and TRBJ2-3, reads KAGVTQTPRYLIKTRGQQVTLSCSPISGHRSVSWYQQTPGQGLQFLFEYFSETQRNKGNFPGRFSGRQFSNSRSEMNVSTLELGDSALYLCASRERPSTDTQYFGPGTRLTVL.

There are many counts of this clonotype. The genes are TRBV12-3 or TRBV12-4 and TRBJ2-5, with D perhaps TRBD2 (6 bases). Trimming stripped 7 bases from V and 4 bases from J, with 13 bases between. The CDR3 length is 13 residues. The CDR3 DNA reads TGTGCCAGCATTCGGGACTCCGGAGAGACCCAGTACTTC. Translated, it gives CASIRDSGETQYF.

This clonotype was seen at least ten times. The CDR3 reads CAISGDRAGVNEQFF. The CDR3 bases are TGTGCCATCAGTGGGGACAGGGCCGGGGTGAATGAGCAGTTCTTC. V usage is TRBV10-3 and J usage is TRBJ2-1; 9 bases map to TRBD1. Per germline, CDR1 ENHRY and CDR2 SYGVKD. The CDR3 consists of 15 residues. The ends lost 4 bases at V and 7 bases at J; junction bases unmatched: 8.

This chain uses TRBV3-1 with TRBJ1-1; D call uncertain. Germline V CDR1 and CDR2: LGHDT, YNNKEL (reference sequence). Trimming cost V 6 bases and J 4 bases, with 12 bases left between them. The CDR3 runs 13 residues. CDR3 nucleotide sequence: TGTGCCAGCAGTCCTCGGCTGGGCACTGAAGCTTTCTTT. Amino acid sequence: CASSPRLGTEAFF.

This clonotype was observed a few times. The chain carries TRBV5-1 and TRBJ2-5, with D unresolved. The ends were cut back, 0 bases at V and 3 bases at J, with 9 bases in the middle. Germline V gene sequence: CDR1 SGHRS, CDR2 YFSETQ. The CDR3 length is 14 residues. The CDR3 DNA reads as TGCGCCAGCAGCTTGGTGTCGGAGAAAGAGACCCAGTACTTC. It is translated as CASSLVSEKETQYF.

The gene calls are TRBV9 and TRBJ1-1; no reliable D call. Trimming left V 0 bases short and J 4 bases short, with 7 bases between. The CDR3 covers 13 residues. Looked up from germline, CDR1 is SGDLS and CDR2 is YYNGEE. CDR3 protein: CASSVARGTEAFF. DNA for the CDR3: TGTGCCAGCAGCGTAGCCCGCGGCACTGAAGCTTTCTTT.

The gene calls are TRBV11-3 and TRBJ1-1; no firm D call. The CDR3 consists of 13 residues. V was shortened by 6 bases and J by 2 bases, with 10 bases between the two germline ends. Germline V CDR1 and CDR2: SGHNT, YENEEA. Here the CDR3 reads CASSITENTEAFF. In nucleotides, the CDR3 is TGTGCCAGCAGTATAACAGAAAACACTGAAGCTTTCTTT.